What follows are 26 T cell receptor beta chains derived from one specimen sequenced in a study of blood T cell repertoires in COVID-19. Sequenced by immunoSEQ multiplex PCR; TCRdb stores in-frame clones only, minus some. The table includes approximately 85,000 clones, around 89% detected once. The source material was peripheral blood. The source of these receptors is a woman over 75 with active or convalescent COVID-19.

The chain uses TRBV30 and TRBJ2-7; possibly TRBD1 for D (6 bases). V dropped 1 base and J dropped 3 bases, with 13 bases sitting between them. Germline V CDR1 and CDR2: GTSNPN, SVGIG (reference sequence). The CDR3 has 14 amino acids. The CDR3 loop reads CAWSEVPGVYEQYF. As DNA, the CDR3 is TGTGCCTGGAGTGAGGTCCCAGGGGTCTACGAGCAGTACTTC.

The chain uses TRBV27 and TRBJ2-1; 8 nucleotides line up with TRBD2. Germline-derived CDR1 and CDR2 are MNHEY and SMNVEV (reference sequence). CDR3 length: 14 amino acids. Trimming took 5 bases from V and 8 from J; bases not matched to a gene: 8. The CDR3 protein is CASSRKREFDEQFF. CDR3 bases: TGTGCCAGCAGTCGTAAGCGGGAGTTCGATGAGCAGTTCTTC.

V gene TRBV4-3 combines with J gene TRBJ2-5, with 12 nucleotides matching TRBD2. Per the germline V gene, CDR1 is LGHNA and CDR2 is YSLEER. The V segment lost 5 bases and the J segment 5 bases; nucleotides outside the gene matches: 6. The CDR3 totals 15 residues. The CDR3 region has the DNA TGCGCCAGCAGCAACCTAGCGGGAGGGCCGGAGACCCAGTACTTC. Translated, it gives CASSNLAGGPETQYF.

This chain joins TRBV6-2 or TRBV6-3 and TRBJ1-1; 11 nucleotides agree with TRBD1. CDR1 MNHEY and CDR2 SVGEGT come from the germline V gene. This CDR3 is 18 amino acids long. V was clipped by 4 bases and J by 1 base; unmatched bases: 11. The CDR3, as DNA: TGTGCCAGCAGTTCTTGGACAGGGGGCGATGGGAGGAACACTGAAGCTTTCTTT. It is translated as CASSSWTGGDGRNTEAFF.

As to this clone: An end of the junction differs from the germline gene, which may be a read error. V is TRBV5-4 and J is TRBJ2-1; 14 bases fit TRBD2. The CDR3 is 15 amino acids. Germline V gene data show CDR1 as SGHNT and CDR2 as YYREEE (reference sequence). CDR3 sequence (DNA): TGTGCCAGCAGTTTGGGACTAGCGGGAGTAAATGAGCAGTTCTTC. It specifies CASSLGLAGVNEQFF.

The chain employs TRBV28 and TRBJ2-5, with D hard to call. The CDR3 sequence is 13 residues long. Germline V gives CDR1 MDHEN, CDR2 SYDVKM. V gave up 3 bases and J gave up 2 bases, with 7 bases separating them. The CDR3 region has the DNA TGTGCCAGCAGTTTGTCGCGGCAAGAGACCCAGTACTTC. This encodes CASSLSRQETQYF.

This clone was found a few times. This chain links TRBV5-1 with TRBJ2-1, with 15 bases identical to TRBD2. The J segment lost 15 bases and the V segment lost 3 bases, leaving 13 bases of the junction unmatched. CDR3 size: 16 residues. Germline lookup yields CDR1 SGHRS and CDR2 YFSETQ. The CDR3 nucleotides read TGCGCCAGCAGCTACGGACTAGCGGGAGGGGACGCGTTAAGGTTCTTC. This encodes CASSYGLAGGDALRFF.

The gene calls are TRBV19 and TRBJ2-1; D possibly corresponds to TRBD1 (6 bases). V was cut by 6 bases and J by 7 bases, with 13 bases left in between. The germline V gene has CDR1 LNHDA and CDR2 SQIVND (reference sequence). This CDR3 is 13 amino acids long. The CDR3 bases are TGTGCCAGTAGACCGGACAGCAGGAATGAGCAGTTCTTC. This gives the protein CASRPDSRNEQFF.

V and J are TRBV9 and TRBJ1-1; D unclear. This CDR3 is built from 14 residues. V was shortened by 4 bases and J by 0 bases, with 10 bases between the two germline ends. Germline assignment: CDR1 SGDLS and CDR2 YYNGEE. CDR3 sequence reads: CASSPRGLNTEAFF. The CDR3, as DNA: TGTGCCAGCAGCCCCCGGGGTTTGAACACTGAAGCTTTCTTT.

This clone was seen a single time. The rearrangement uses TRBV5-6 and TRBJ1-1; 9 bases fit TRBD1. In germline, CDR1 is SGHDT, CDR2 YYEEEE. V gave up 5 bases and J gave up 4 bases; unmatched junction bases: 6. The CDR3 has 14 amino acids. The CDR3 DNA reads as TGTGCCAGCAGGCCACAGGGGGCGGGCACTGAAGCTTTCTTT. Translation: CASRPQGAGTEAFF.

This chain uses TRBV4-3 with TRBJ2-1; no firm D call. The ends were cut back, 0 bases at V and 9 bases at J, with 12 bases in the middle. The germline V gene has CDR1 LGHNA and CDR2 YSLEER. The CDR3 sequence is 14 residues long. Here the CDR3 DNA reads TGCGCCAGCAGCCAAGAGGCCCCCATTTCTGAGCAGTTCTTC. Its protein product is CASSQEAPISEQFF.

J is TRBJ2-1 and V is TRBV6-2 or TRBV6-3; D is unclear. V gave up 0 bases and J gave up 9 bases, with 9 bases separating them. Germline V gene data show CDR1 as MNHEY and CDR2 as SVGEGT. There are 13 residues in the CDR3. The CDR3 DNA reads as TGTGCCAGCAGTTACTCGTTTGTGGCTGAGCAGTTCTTC. Protein: CASSYSFVAEQFF.

The rearrangement links TRBV18 to TRBJ1-4, with 7 bases aligning to TRBD1. This CDR3 region has 17 residues. Per germline, CDR1 KGHSH and CDR2 LQKENI. V lost 6 bases and J lost 8; bases outside the gene matches: 18. Here the CDR3 reads CASSPDQGGSLGEKLFF. Here the CDR3 DNA reads TGTGCCAGCTCGCCCGATCAAGGGGGCAGCCTAGGCGAAAAACTGTTTTTT.

This chain connects TRBV7-2 to TRBJ1-6; tentative D call: TRBD1 (5 bases). In germline, CDR1 is SGHTA, CDR2 FQGNSA. The CDR3 totals 16 residues. V lost 5 bases, J lost 11 bases, and 22 bases lay in between. The CDR3 sequence is CASSPQVGGGTAPLHF. CDR3 nucleotide sequence: TGTGCCAGCAGCCCACAGGTTGGCGGGGGTACGGCACCCCTCCACTTT.

V is TRBV12-5 and J is TRBJ2-5, with TRBD2 identical over 11 bases. The CDR3 is made up of 17 amino acids. V was pared by 0 bases and J by 5 bases, with 8 bases of the junction left unmatched. CDR1 is LGHNT and CDR2 is FRNRAP in the germline V gene. The CDR3 is CASGLVLTLAGGETQYF. The CDR3 DNA reads as TGTGCTAGTGGTTTGGTACTAACGCTAGCGGGAGGCGAGACCCAGTACTTC.

The chain recombines TRBV19 with TRBJ1-1; perhaps TRBD1 as D (5 bases). Trimming removed 3 bases at V and 8 bases at J, with 13 bases between. Per the germline V gene, CDR1 is LNHDA and CDR2 is SQIVND (reference sequence). The CDR3 covers 13 residues. The CDR3 sequence is CASSITAGPEAFF. As DNA, the CDR3 is TGTGCCAGTAGTATTACGGCAGGGCCAGAAGCTTTCTTT. The entire variable domain, with the rest obtained from reference TRBV19 and TRBJ1-1, is as follows: DGGITQSPKYLFRKEGQNVTLSCEQNLNHDAMYWYRQDPGQGLRLIYYSQIVNDFQKGDIAEGYSVSREKKESFPLTVTSAQKNPTAFYLCASSITAGPEAFFGQGTRLTVV.

The chain links TRBV19 to TRBJ2-3; TRBD2 aligns across 16 bases. Germline V lookup: CDR1 LNHDA, CDR2 SQIVND (reference sequence). The CDR3 has 20 amino acids. The ends lost 3 bases at V and 3 bases at J; junction bases unmatched: 12. Here the CDR3 reads CASSIPRAGTSGRGTDTQYF. The CDR3 DNA reads TGTGCCAGTAGTATCCCAAGGGCCGGGACTAGCGGGAGGGGTACAGATACGCAGTATTTT.

The rearrangement uses TRBV12-3 or TRBV12-4 and TRBJ2-2; a possible D gene is TRBD1 (6 bases). V gave up 6 bases and J gave up 7 bases, with 12 bases separating them. This CDR3 spans 13 amino acids. The CDR3 DNA follows: TGTGCCAGCAGGGGAACAGGGATCGGGGAGCTGTTTTTT. Protein sequence: CASRGTGIGELFF.

The chain has TRBV19 and TRBJ2-3, with TRBD2 matching over 10 bases. Germline V gene data show CDR1 as LNHDA and CDR2 as SQIVND (reference sequence). The junction had 8 bases not matched to a gene; V was cut back by 5 bases and J by 0 bases. The CDR3 spans 17 residues. The CDR3 loop reads CASSGGTSVASTDTQYF. In nucleotides, the CDR3 is TGTGCCAGTAGTGGGGGGACTAGCGTAGCTAGCACAGATACGCAGTATTTT.

This sequence joins TRBV4-3 and TRBJ2-1; 7 nucleotides agree with TRBD2. Germline CDR1 is LGHNA and CDR2 is YSLEER. The CDR3 sequence is 18 residues long. Losses at the gene ends were 3 bases for V and 3 bases for J; bases not matched to a gene: 14. CDR3 amino acids: CASSQGFSGRRNYNEQFF. The CDR3 coding sequence is TGCGCCAGCAGCCAGGGCTTTAGCGGGCGAAGAAACTACAATGAGCAGTTCTTC.

In this sample, this clone turned up once. The chain carries TRBV12-3 or TRBV12-4 and TRBJ1-5; D is unclear. Trimming took 3 bases from V and 3 from J, leaving 3 bases between them. The CDR3 length is 12 residues. CDR3 in amino acids: CASSFNNQPQHF. Here the CDR3 DNA reads TGTGCCAGCAGTTTTAACAATCAGCCCCAGCATTTT.

This chain uses TRBV7-2 with TRBJ1-2; D is unclear. Germline CDR1 reads SGHTA; CDR2 reads FQGNSA. Trimming left V 7 bases short and J 3 bases short, with 6 bases between. The CDR3 is 11 amino acids. CDR3 residues: CASTSYYGYTF. Written as DNA, the CDR3 is TGTGCCAGCACTTCTTACTATGGCTACACCTTC. Supplemented by reference TRBV7-2 and TRBJ1-2, the full variable domain reads GAGVSQSPSNKVTEKGKDVELRCDPISGHTALYWYRQSLGQGLEFLIYFQGNSAPDKSGLPSDRFSAERTGGSVSTLTIQRTQQEDSAVYLCASTSYYGYTFGSGTRLTVV.

This clone was seen a handful of times. The chain couples TRBV19 to TRBJ1-1; D remains unclear. The CDR3 contains 13 residues. Germline CDR1 is LNHDA and CDR2 is SQIVND (reference sequence). V lost 4 bases and J lost 3, with 9 bases in between. In DNA, the CDR3 is TGTGCCAGTAGTAGGATCGGGGACACTGAAGCTTTCTTT. Translating it yields CASSRIGDTEAFF.

The chain combines TRBV4-3 with TRBJ2-7, with 8 bases matching TRBD2. The CDR3 sequence is 13 residues long. Germline V gene data show CDR1 as LGHNA and CDR2 as YSLEER. V shed 6 bases and J 5 bases; nucleotides not matched to a gene: 6. The CDR3 DNA follows: TGCGCCAGCAGTCTGACGGGAGGGGACGAGCAGTACTTC. Protein: CASSLTGGDEQYF.

This chain uses TRBV27 with TRBJ2-7, with 9 nucleotides matching TRBD1. Germline CDR1 is MNHEY and CDR2 is SMNVEV (reference sequence). The CDR3 has 15 amino acids. J lost 2 bases, V lost 4 bases, and 6 bases had no gene match. CDR3 protein: CASSSPGQGAYEQYF. The CDR3 region has the DNA TGTGCCAGCAGTTCTCCGGGACAGGGAGCCTACGAGCAGTACTTC.

V gene TRBV18 combines with J gene TRBJ2-1, with no clear D. V dropped 3 bases and J dropped 9 bases, with 9 bases sitting between them. The CDR3 spans 12 residues. CDR1 and CDR2 (germline): KGHSH, LQKENI. This CDR3 reads CASSPLPGEQFF. The DNA of the CDR3 is TGTGCCAGCTCACCGTTACCCGGTGAGCAGTTCTTC.